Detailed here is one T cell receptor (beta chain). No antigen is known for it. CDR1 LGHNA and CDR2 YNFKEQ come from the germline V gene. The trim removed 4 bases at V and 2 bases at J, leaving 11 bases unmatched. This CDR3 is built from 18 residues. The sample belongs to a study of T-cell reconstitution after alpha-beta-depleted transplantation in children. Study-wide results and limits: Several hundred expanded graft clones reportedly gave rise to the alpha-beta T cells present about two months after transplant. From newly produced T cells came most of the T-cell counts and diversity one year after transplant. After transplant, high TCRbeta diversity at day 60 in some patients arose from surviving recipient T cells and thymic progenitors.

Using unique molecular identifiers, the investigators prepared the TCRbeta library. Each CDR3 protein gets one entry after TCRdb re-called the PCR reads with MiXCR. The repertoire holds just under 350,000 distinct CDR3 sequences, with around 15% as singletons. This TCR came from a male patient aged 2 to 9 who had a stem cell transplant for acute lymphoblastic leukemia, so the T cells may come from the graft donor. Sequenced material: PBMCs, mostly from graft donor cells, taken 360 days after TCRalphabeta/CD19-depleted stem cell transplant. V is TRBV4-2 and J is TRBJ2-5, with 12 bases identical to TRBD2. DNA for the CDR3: TGTGCCAGCAGCCCGGGGGGACTAGCGGGTTCGGGGCAAGAGACCCAGTACTTC. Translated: CASSPGGLAGSGQETQYF.